Listed here is a single TCR beta chain. Its antigen is not known. Enrollment shut out patients with autoimmune disease history or systemic immunosuppression. Clones were sequenced by immunoSEQ multiplex PCR, and TCRdb holds only the in-frame ones, with some missing. This sample has around 49,000 clones, with more than 75% found just once. This specimen belongs to a study of OX40 agonist ivuxolimab in advanced cancers. About the study: Ivuxolimab, which is an agonistic anti-OX40 (CD134) antibody, was administered to the patients. Prior therapy, whether anti-PD-1, anti-PD-L1 or anti-CTLA-4, was allowed, and approximately 37% had some.

Overall study results and limits: Partial responders at 0.1-3.0 mg/kg had among the lowest clonal expansion.

The CDR3 contains 12 residues. The V gene's germline CDR1 is PRHDT and CDR2 FYEKMQ (reference sequence). Between the trimmed V and J ends, which lost 4 bases and 5 bases, there was a span of 8 bases. The clonotype comes from an adult with an advanced solid tumor such as melanoma, head and neck, liver or kidney cancer. The chain recombines TRBV13 with TRBJ1-1; D not resolved. Sequencing used CD4+ or CD8+ T cells sorted from blood, obtained in a trial of the OX40 agonist ivuxolimab. The CDR3 nucleotides are TGTGCCAGCAGCTCCTCAGGTACTGAAGCTTTCTTT. Encoded protein: CASSSSGTEAFF.